This T cell receptor (beta chain) derives from a study of T-cell reconstitution after alpha-beta-depleted transplantation in children. Notes on the study in general: Newly generated T cells supplied most T-cell counts and diversity one year post-transplant. Elevated TCRbeta diversity at day 60 was traced, in some patients, to surviving recipient T cells and thymic progenitors. It was reported that alpha-beta T cells came from several hundred expanded graft clones (about two months after transplant).

TCRbeta library preparation incorporated unique molecular identifiers. TCRdb called the PCR reads again in MiXCR, with one record for every CDR3 protein. The table has 450,000 to 700,000 distinct CDR3 sequences, approximately 30% seen once. This clonotype was observed once. Its antigen is unidentified. The CDR3 has 15 residues. V shed 2 bases, J shed 6 bases, and the junction held 9 bases outside the gene matches. Germline V lookup: CDR1 SGHRS, CDR2 YFSETQ. The chain uses TRBV5-1 and TRBJ2-3; 7 bases map to TRBD2. The origin of this receptor is a boy under two years old with Wiskott-Aldrich syndrome, due to receive a stem cell transplant. Sequences were derived from PBMCs, sampled before TCRalphabeta/CD19-depleted stem cell transplant. The DNA for the CDR3 is TGCGCCAGCAGCTTTGGCGGGAGAGAGGCGGATACGCAGTATTTT. The encoded protein is CASSFGGREADTQYF.